This T cell receptor beta chain stems from a study of glioma-infiltrating T cells after dendritic cell vaccination. Germline loops: CDR1 GTSNPN, CDR2 SVGIG (reference sequence). Trimming removed 2 bases from V and 4 bases from J, with 14 bases in between. This CDR3 comprises 14 residues. Input was 2 ug genomic DNA, or all available if less. Produced via immunoSEQ multiplex PCR; TCRdb's table is partial and in-frame only. The sample yields some 100,000 clones, approximately 80% seen once. This clone was seen more than once but under ten times. Sequenced material: blood, taken before dendritic cell vaccination. This clonotype was obtained from a human donor with glioblastoma. The chain joins TRBV30 to TRBJ1-2; D is ambiguous. CDR3 amino acids: CAWSRVLVSYGYTF. CDR3 DNA sequence: TGTGCCTGGAGTAGAGTCCTCGTGAGCTATGGCTACACCTTC. Looking up the rest from reference TRBV30 and TRBJ1-2 gives the full variable domain: SQTIHQWPATLVQPVGSPLSLECTVEGTSNPNLYWYRQAAGRGLQLLFYSVGIGQISSEVPQNLSASRPQDRQFILSSKKLLLSDSGFYLCAWSRVLVSYGYTFGSGTRLTVV.